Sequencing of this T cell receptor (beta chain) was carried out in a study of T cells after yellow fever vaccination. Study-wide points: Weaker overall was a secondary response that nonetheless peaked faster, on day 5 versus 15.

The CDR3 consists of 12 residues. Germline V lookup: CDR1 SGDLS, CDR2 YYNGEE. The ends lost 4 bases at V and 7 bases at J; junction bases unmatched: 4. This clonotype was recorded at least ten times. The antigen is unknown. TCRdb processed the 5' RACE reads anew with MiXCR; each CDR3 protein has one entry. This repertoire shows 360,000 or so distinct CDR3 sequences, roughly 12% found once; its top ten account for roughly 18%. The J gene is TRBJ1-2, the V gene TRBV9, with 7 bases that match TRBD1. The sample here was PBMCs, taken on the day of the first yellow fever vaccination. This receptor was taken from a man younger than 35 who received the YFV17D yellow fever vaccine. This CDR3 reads CASSRGGSGYTF. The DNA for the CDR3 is TGTGCCAGCAGCCGAGGGGGCTCTGGCTACACCTTC. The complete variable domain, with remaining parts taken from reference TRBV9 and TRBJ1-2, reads DSGVTQTPKHLITATGQRVTLRCSPRSGDLSVYWYQQSLDQGLQFLIQYYNGEERAKGNILERFSAQQFPDLHSELNLSSLELGDSALYFCASSRGGSGYTFGSGTRLTVV.